This passage covers 16 T cell receptor beta chains from one sample sequenced in a study of T cell responses to AZD1222 COVID-19 vaccine. Profiled with immunoSEQ multiplex PCR; TCRdb holds only in-frame clones, not every one. The sample lists 95,000 to 100,000 clones; more than 80% were seen once. The sample consisted of peripheral blood, taken on day 0 of AZD1222 vaccination. These receptor sequences come from an adult in good health.

This clone has a single count. The rearrangement uses TRBV18 and TRBJ1-2; D remains unclear. Germline assignment: CDR1 KGHSH and CDR2 LQKENI. V was shortened by 7 bases and J by 3 bases, with 6 bases between the two germline ends. CDR3 length: 11 amino acids. The CDR3 is CASFQDYGYTF. The CDR3 DNA is TGTGCCAGCTTTCAGGACTATGGCTACACCTTC. The whole variable domain, remainder taken from reference TRBV18 and TRBJ1-2, is NAGVMQNPRHLVRRRGQEARLRCSPMKGHSHVYWYRQLPEEGLKFMVYLQKENIIDESGMPKERFSAEFPKEGPSILRIQQVVRGDSAAYFCASFQDYGYTFGSGTRLTVV.

The rearrangement uses TRBV2 and TRBJ1-2; D ambiguous. The length of the CDR3 is 16 residues. Germline lookup yields CDR1 SNHLY and CDR2 FYNNEI. V dropped 0 bases and J dropped 4 bases, with 15 bases sitting between them. The CDR3 DNA is TGTGCCAGCAGTGAAGCCTTGTCGCAGACGCTCTATGGCTACACCTTC. This sequence encodes CASSEALSQTLYGYTF.

The rearrangement uses TRBV7-2 and TRBJ1-4, with D possibly matching TRBD1 (6 bases). This CDR3 is 15 amino acids long. Germline values: CDR1 SGHTA, CDR2 FQGNSA. V shed 5 bases and J shed 0 bases, with 10 bases lying between them. CDR3 in DNA: TGTGCCAGCAGCCCTAGGGGGACAACTAATGAAAAACTGTTTTTT. This sequence encodes CASSPRGTTNEKLFF.

DNA for the CDR3: TGTGCCAGCAGCTTAATGAATTTTGGGGCAGATACGCAGTATTTT. Protein product: CASSLMNFGADTQYF. This chain uses TRBV11-1 with TRBJ2-3, with unresolved D. The CDR3 has 15 residues. From germline, CDR1 is SGHAT and CDR2 FQDESV (reference sequence). With 2 bases removed from V and 4 bases from J, the gap between germline ends came to 13 bases.

This rearrangement joins TRBV5-6 to TRBJ2-5; 9 bases line up with TRBD1. The length of the CDR3 is 14 residues. In germline, CDR1 is SGHDT, CDR2 YYEEEE. The V and J ends lost 6 bases and 5 bases, in that order; junction bases with no gene match: 8. CDR3 sequence reads: CASILQGARETQYF. As DNA, the CDR3 is TGTGCCAGCATCCTACAGGGGGCTAGGGAGACCCAGTACTTC.

This clone appeared a single time. The genes are TRBV6-5 and TRBJ1-1, with a tentative D call TRBD1 (6 bases). Deletions cut 5 bases from V and 7 bases from J, with 11 bases between. Germline CDR1 MNHEY, CDR2 SVGAGI. This CDR3 region has 12 residues. This chain's CDR3 is CASSPGQLEAFF. The CDR3 region has the DNA TGTGCCAGCAGTCCAGGACAGCTTGAAGCTTTCTTT.

This chain uses TRBV30 with TRBJ1-2, with D unclear. The CDR3 loop spans 13 amino acids. V dropped 4 bases and J dropped 4 bases, with 13 bases sitting between them. Looked up from germline, CDR1 is GTSNPN and CDR2 is SVGIG (reference sequence). CDR3 in amino acids: CAWTLRPSYGYTF. As DNA, the CDR3 is TGTGCCTGGACCCTGAGACCATCCTATGGCTACACCTTC. The full variable domain, completed using reference TRBV30 and TRBJ1-2, is SQTIHQWPATLVQPVGSPLSLECTVEGTSNPNLYWYRQAAGRGLQLLFYSVGIGQISSEVPQNLSASRPQDRQFILSSKKLLLSDSGFYLCAWTLRPSYGYTFGSGTRLTVV.

This clone was seen a handful of times. The chain is built from TRBV29-1 and TRBJ2-6, with D possibly matching TRBD2 (6 bases). Trimming pared 4 bases from V and 0 bases from J, leaving 16 bases between. Germline V gives CDR1 SQVTM, CDR2 ANQGSEA. The CDR3 has 17 residues. The CDR3 DNA sequence: TGCAGCGTTGCGGGGGACGGAATAACCTCTGGGGCCAACGTCCTGACTTTC. This codes for CSVAGDGITSGANVLTF.

This clone occurred once. The chain recombines TRBV4-2 with TRBJ2-7; TRBD2 matches at 8 bases. The germline CDR1 and CDR2 sequences are LGHNA and YNFKEQ. This CDR3 is built from 15 residues. V gave up 1 base and J gave up 5 bases; unmatched junction bases: 7. CDR3 nucleotides: TGTGCCAGCAGCCAAGCCCCGGGGGGGACCCACGAGCAGTACTTC. It yields the protein CASSQAPGGTHEQYF.

This clone was counted once. V and J are TRBV4-1 and TRBJ2-7; TRBD1 aligns across 10 bases. Germline V CDR1 and CDR2: MGHRA, YSYEKL. This CDR3 spans 15 amino acids. V lost 1 base and J lost 2; bases outside the gene matches: 2. The CDR3 nucleotides are TGCGCCAGCAGCCAAGGGACAGGGGGGACCTACGAGCAGTACTTC. It codes for CASSQGTGGTYEQYF.

The chain carries TRBV9 and TRBJ2-1; D is perhaps TRBD1 or TRBD2 (5 bases each). V shed 0 bases and J shed 4 bases, with 11 bases lying between them. Germline values: CDR1 SGDLS, CDR2 YYNGEE. This CDR3 contains 15 residues. The CDR3: CASSVDGTSYNEQFF. In DNA form, the CDR3 reads TGTGCCAGCAGCGTAGATGGGACCTCTTACAATGAGCAGTTCTTC.

This chain connects TRBV5-1 to TRBJ2-7, with TRBD1 matching over 9 bases. The junction had 15 bases not matched to a gene; V was cut back by 1 base and J by 7 bases. The CDR3 loop spans 17 amino acids. In germline, CDR1 is SGHRS, CDR2 YFSETQ. The CDR3 loop reads CASSLSRPGQGVSEQYF. The CDR3 DNA reads TGCGCCAGCAGCTTGTCTCGACCGGGACAGGGTGTGTCAGAGCAGTACTTC.

V is TRBV15 and J is TRBJ1-5; tentatively, D is TRBD1 (5 bases). Trimming shortened V by 6 bases and J by 2 bases, and 5 bases separated the two germline ends. The CDR3 sequence is 12 residues long. Looked up from germline, CDR1 is LNHNV and CDR2 is YYDKDF (reference sequence). CDR3 DNA: TGTGCCACCAGACAGGGCAATCAGCCCCAGCATTTT. This encodes CATRQGNQPQHF. The variable domain in full, with the rest retrieved from reference TRBV15 and TRBJ1-5, is DAMVIQNPRYQVTQFGKPVTLSCSQTLNHNVMYWYQQKSSQAPKLLFHYYDKDFNNEADTPDNFQSRRPNTSFCFLDIRSPGLGDTAMYLCATRQGNQPQHFGDGTRLSIL.

The V and J genes are TRBV6-5 and TRBJ1-5; no definite D call. The length of the CDR3 is 15 residues. The V end was cut by 7 bases, the J end by 0 bases, with 13 bases between. Germline CDR1 and CDR2: MNHEY and SVGAGI. The CDR3 loop reads CASTRNWNSNQPQHF. CDR3 coding DNA: TGTGCCAGCACCCGGAATTGGAATAGCAATCAGCCCCAGCATTTT.

This chain uses TRBV3-1 (or the pseudogene TRBV3-2) with TRBJ1-2, with D unresolved. The CDR3 contains 17 residues. Germline lookup yields CDR1 LGHDT and CDR2 YNNKEL (reference sequence). V gave up 5 bases and J gave up 0 bases, with 19 bases separating them. The CDR3, as DNA: TGTGCCAGCAGCGGGGATATGGGAATTTTAGCTAACTATGGCTACACCTTC. The encoded protein is CASSGDMGILANYGYTF.

The chain carries TRBV9 and TRBJ1-1; D is unresolved. CDR1 is SGDLS, CDR2 YYNGEE, per germline. V was pared by 3 bases and J by 2 bases, with 14 bases between. The CDR3 has 15 residues. DNA for the CDR3: TGTGCCAGCAGCGCCCGGACGGGCCTCAACACTGAAGCTTTCTTT. It encodes CASSARTGLNTEAFF. Based on the CDR3 plus reference TRBV9 and TRBJ1-1, the full variable domain is DSGVTQTPKHLITATGQRVTLRCSPRSGDLSVYWYQQSLDQGLQFLIQYYNGEERAKGNILERFSAQQFPDLHSELNLSSLELGDSALYFCASSARTGLNTEAFFGQGTRLTVV.